Detailed here is one TCR beta chain. It has no known antigen specificity. Nothing much larger sits one base from this clone, and base qualities are not available. This specimen comes from a study of cytotoxic CD8 clonotypes in ibrutinib-treated CLL (TCRdb year 2021). Notes on the research overall: The cohort included around 16 treatment-naive and some twelve relapsed/refractory patients; 17 were IGHV unmutated. Partial responses were observed in some 24 patients and complete responses in 2; after a median follow-up of 68 months, remission was maintained in 15 or so patients and progression was observed in approximately 12. Response samples were obtained after a median of approximately eleven months of treatment, with a range of roughly 6 to 40 months. On average, each sample had hundreds of thousands of productive templates and approximately 85,000 productive rearrangements. Of the roughly 86 participants in the trial, about 26 had longitudinal samples available. Cryopreserved peripheral blood mononuclear cells were collected at three points: before therapy, at response, and at either sustained remission or disease progression.

Deletion took 9 bases off V and 4 bases off J, with a span of 10 bases between the germline ends. The germline V gene encodes CDR1 SNHLY and CDR2 FYNNEI. CDR3 length: 12 amino acids, cysteine to phenylalanine. Just CDR3 DNA is preserved here, 36 bases in frame from base 1. A MiSeq instrument was used for deep resolution sequencing, which targeted depths ranging from 1 in 1 million up to 1 in 200,000 T cells, with coverage averaging 10x for each clonotype. The immunoSEQ hsTCRB Kit was used to generate TCR beta libraries. In the authors' own workflow: Data were analyzed with ImmunoSEQ Data Assistant and ImmunoSEQ Analyzer, with V, D and J genes assigned per IMGT definitions. Clonality, which ranges from 0 to 1, was calculated by subtracting the normalized Shannon entropy of productive rearrangement frequencies from one. Only overrepresented clonotypes making up at least 0.05% of each patient's repertoire were included in the public clonotype analysis. About a dozen repertoires from age-matched healthy donors, obtained from immuneACCESS, served as clonality controls. TCRdb's version of the immuneACCESS table is confined to in-frame rearrangements and falls short of the full clone set. An unresolved V gene accounts for under half of the shortfall where checked; the remainder is of unknown origin. Clone size and the V and J calls come from that table; the DNA yielded D and trimming. The sample table shows some 300,000 clones, and approximately 80% are seen once. 5% to 7% of the sample belongs to the ten largest clones.

Roughly 1.9 micrograms of genomic DNA were extracted from cryopreserved PBMCs for TCR beta library preparation. Longitudinal blood samples from CLL patients on ibrutinib monotherapy were analyzed using high-throughput TCR beta sequencing. The patients were enrolled in a single-center, open-label phase 2 trial of ibrutinib monotherapy. Here is what the overall study found, with its caveats: Clonality rose at ibrutinib response, remained stable during sustained remission, and dropped back toward baseline at progression. Baseline clonality exceeded that of age-matched healthy donors and correlated strongly with circulating CD8+ T-cell counts. Public clonotypes were rare and either shrank or stayed stable during treatment, and the rise in clonality at ibrutinib response reflected expansion of private clonotypes. Lymph node repertoires were not examined, and the timing of sampling was not matched between patients in sustained remission and those whose disease progressed.

The rearranged chain carries TRBV2 and TRBJ2-1; no D gene is confidently identified. The sample in question was PBMCs, obtained before ibrutinib treatment. This clonotype originated in a human donor with chronic lymphocytic leukemia. This receptor carries the CDR3 CARGDLYNEQFF. The sequence in DNA is TGTGCCAGGGGCGACCTATACAATGAGCAGTTCTTC.